These T cell receptor beta chains were read from a single sample in a study of blood T cells in healthy people across ages. TCRdb independently ran MiXCR on the 5' RACE reads; one entry per CDR3 protein. The table records approximately 900,000 distinct CDR3 sequences, 25% to 35% of them present only once. This sample also belongs to another study, concerning T cells of mothers and their children.

Source material: blood. These receptor sequences come from a woman between 40 and 50 years old in good health. The CDR3 runs from the conserved cysteine through the conserved F or W. D genes are given only for firm matches. Expanded clones get a size class; other rows say once, few or many, or leave the size out.

v_call: TRBV10-3
j_call: TRBJ1-1
d_call: TRBD1
clone_size: -
cdr3_aa: CAIKGQGTNTEAFF
cdr3_nt: TGTGCCATCAAAGGACAGGGAACCAACACTGAAGCTTTCTTT

v_call: TRBV5-6
j_call: TRBJ1-2
d_call: TRBD1
clone_size: -
cdr3_aa: CASAGTGGGYTF
cdr3_nt: TGTGCCAGTGCCGGGACAGGGGGAGGCTACACCTTC

v_call: TRBV12-3/TRBV12-4
j_call: TRBJ1-2
d_call: -
clone_size: many
cdr3_aa: CASEDQGLGYGYTF
cdr3_nt: TGTGCCAGCGAGGATCAGGGTCTCGGCTATGGCTACACCTTC

v_call: TRBV5-1
j_call: TRBJ1-1
d_call: -
clone_size: few
cdr3_aa: CASSLPTGRTEAFF
cdr3_nt: TGCGCCAGCAGCTTGCCCACAGGAAGAACTGAAGCTTTCTTT

v_call: TRBV6-2/TRBV6-3
j_call: TRBJ2-1
d_call: -
clone_size: -
cdr3_aa: CASSYPSSYNEQFF
cdr3_nt: TGTGCCAGCAGTTACCCCAGCTCCTACAATGAGCAGTTCTTC

v_call: TRBV7-2
j_call: TRBJ1-3
d_call: TRBD1
clone_size: once
cdr3_aa: CASSPGTETISGNAIYF
cdr3_nt: TGTGCCAGCAGCCCTGGGACAGAGACTATCTCTGGAAACGCCATATATTTT

v_call: TRBV12-3/TRBV12-4
j_call: TRBJ2-5
d_call: -
clone_size: many
cdr3_aa: CASSFRGGEETQYF
cdr3_nt: TGTGCCAGCAGTTTCCGTGGGGGCGAAGAGACCCAGTACTTC

v_call: TRBV28
j_call: TRBJ2-7
d_call: -
clone_size: many
cdr3_aa: CASRLKYFGGYEQYF
cdr3_nt: TGTGCCAGCAGATTAAAGTACTTCGGGGGATACGAGCAGTACTTC

v_call: TRBV6-2/TRBV6-3
j_call: TRBJ1-2
d_call: -
clone_size: -
cdr3_aa: CASSNRASSYGYTF
cdr3_nt: TGTGCCAGCAGCAACAGGGCTAGTAGCTATGGCTACACCTTC

v_call: TRBV5-5
j_call: TRBJ1-1
d_call: TRBD1
clone_size: few
cdr3_aa: CASSLGQGGWQNTEAFF
cdr3_nt: TGTGCCAGCAGCTTGGGACAGGGGGGGTGGCAGAACACTGAAGCTTTCTTT

v_call: TRBV7-2
j_call: TRBJ1-5
d_call: -
clone_size: -
cdr3_aa: CASSLSENNQPQHF
cdr3_nt: TGTGCCAGCAGCTTATCGGAAAACAATCAGCCCCAGCATTTT

v_call: TRBV5-6
j_call: TRBJ2-5
d_call: -
clone_size: few
cdr3_aa: CASSKDSGMIETQYF
cdr3_nt: TGTGCCAGCAGCAAGGACAGTGGGATGATCGAGACCCAGTACTTC

v_call: TRBV5-1
j_call: TRBJ2-3
d_call: -
clone_size: -
cdr3_aa: CASSLVSGSSTATQYF
cdr3_nt: TGCGCCAGCAGCTTGGTGAGCGGATCTAGCACAGCTACGCAGTATTTT

v_call: TRBV5-1
j_call: TRBJ1-6
d_call: TRBD1
clone_size: -
cdr3_aa: CASSLQTGVPNSPLHF
cdr3_nt: TGCGCCAGCAGCTTGCAAACAGGGGTCCCGAATTCACCCCTCCACTTT

v_call: TRBV5-1
j_call: TRBJ2-7
d_call: TRBD1
clone_size: many
cdr3_aa: CASSLHGQGNYEQYF
cdr3_nt: TGCGCCAGCAGCTTACACGGACAGGGAAATTACGAGCAGTACTTC

v_call: TRBV7-9
j_call: TRBJ1-2
d_call: TRBD1
clone_size: many
cdr3_aa: CASSSGQGIYGYTF
cdr3_nt: TGTGCCAGCAGTTCGGGACAGGGGATCTATGGCTACACCTTC

v_call: TRBV24-1
j_call: TRBJ2-1
d_call: TRBD1
clone_size: few
cdr3_aa: CATSDDRVSSYNEQFF
cdr3_nt: TGTGCCACCAGTGATGACAGGGTTTCCTCCTACAATGAGCAGTTCTTC

v_call: TRBV5-5
j_call: TRBJ2-3
d_call: -
clone_size: few
cdr3_aa: CASSLSAASTDTQYF
cdr3_nt: TGTGCCAGCAGCTTGTCGGCAGCTAGCACAGATACGCAGTATTTT

v_call: TRBV7-4
j_call: TRBJ1-1
d_call: -
clone_size: -
cdr3_aa: CASSFIRGKTEAFF
cdr3_nt: TGTGCCAGCAGCTTTATAAGGGGCAAAACTGAAGCTTTCTTT

v_call: TRBV25-1
j_call: TRBJ2-7
d_call: TRBD1
clone_size: many
cdr3_aa: CASSESGLQGSSYEQYF
cdr3_nt: TGTGCCAGCAGTGAATCGGGGCTACAGGGGAGCTCCTACGAGCAGTACTTC

v_call: TRBV3-1
j_call: TRBJ2-1
d_call: -
clone_size: few
cdr3_aa: CASSHDSKKQFF
cdr3_nt: TGTGCCAGCAGCCACGACAGCAAGAAGCAGTTCTTC

v_call: TRBV5-1
j_call: TRBJ2-3
d_call: -
clone_size: -
cdr3_aa: CASSLFGSGTDTQYF
cdr3_nt: TGCGCCAGCAGCTTGTTCGGTAGCGGTACAGATACGCAGTATTTT

v_call: TRBV20-1
j_call: TRBJ2-1
d_call: -
clone_size: many
cdr3_aa: CSARDGGGSNEQFF
cdr3_nt: TGCAGTGCTAGAGATGGAGGGGGCTCGAATGAGCAGTTCTTC

v_call: TRBV11-2
j_call: TRBJ1-2
d_call: TRBD1
clone_size: -
cdr3_aa: CAISKGTGANYGYTF
cdr3_nt: TGTGCCATTTCTAAAGGGACAGGAGCTAACTATGGCTACACCTTC

v_call: TRBV7-9
j_call: TRBJ2-5
d_call: -
clone_size: many
cdr3_aa: CASIDRETQYF
cdr3_nt: TGTGCCAGCATCGACCGAGAGACCCAGTACTTC

v_call: TRBV4-3
j_call: TRBJ2-3
d_call: TRBD2
clone_size: -
cdr3_aa: CASSQDPGTSGAYTQYF
cdr3_nt: TGCGCCAGCAGCCAAGATCCCGGGACTAGCGGGGCCTATACGCAGTATTTT

v_call: TRBV4-3
j_call: TRBJ1-1
d_call: TRBD1
clone_size: few
cdr3_aa: CASSHRQGASRDTEAFF
cdr3_nt: TGCGCCAGCAGCCACCGACAGGGGGCGAGCAGGGACACTGAAGCTTTCTTT

v_call: TRBV12-3/TRBV12-4
j_call: TRBJ1-1
d_call: -
clone_size: few
cdr3_aa: CASRISYRMNTEAFF
cdr3_nt: TGTGCCAGCAGAATTTCGTACAGGATGAACACTGAAGCTTTCTTT

v_call: TRBV5-1
j_call: TRBJ2-1
d_call: TRBD2
clone_size: many
cdr3_aa: CATAPIAGVVNEQFF
cdr3_nt: TGCGCCACCGCCCCCATAGCGGGGGTAGTTAATGAGCAGTTCTTC

v_call: TRBV4-1
j_call: TRBJ1-2
d_call: -
clone_size: -
cdr3_aa: CASSQEQGRGYTF
cdr3_nt: TGCGCCAGCAGCCAAGAACAGGGTCGGGGCTACACCTTC

v_call: TRBV12-3/TRBV12-4
j_call: TRBJ2-1
d_call: TRBD2
clone_size: -
cdr3_aa: CASSSPGLAGAGNEQFF
cdr3_nt: TGTGCCAGCAGTTCCCCGGGACTAGCGGGGGCGGGGAATGAGCAGTTCTTC

v_call: TRBV27
j_call: TRBJ1-6
d_call: -
clone_size: once
cdr3_aa: CASSLLGGLDSPLHF
cdr3_nt: TGTGCCAGCAGTTTATTGGGGGGGCTGGATTCACCCCTCCACTTT

v_call: TRBV20-1
j_call: TRBJ2-7
d_call: TRBD2
clone_size: -
cdr3_aa: CSAETSGPSYEQYF
cdr3_nt: TGCAGTGCTGAGACTAGCGGGCCCTCCTACGAGCAGTACTTC

v_call: TRBV5-6
j_call: TRBJ2-7
d_call: TRBD2
clone_size: once
cdr3_aa: CASSFGLAGVPYEQYF
cdr3_nt: TGTGCCAGCAGCTTCGGACTAGCGGGAGTTCCCTACGAGCAGTACTTC

v_call: TRBV18
j_call: TRBJ1-1
d_call: -
clone_size: -
cdr3_aa: CASSLYRVGNTEAFF
cdr3_nt: TGTGCCAGCTCACTGTACAGGGTAGGAAACACTGAAGCTTTCTTT

v_call: TRBV5-1
j_call: TRBJ2-1
d_call: TRBD2
clone_size: few
cdr3_aa: CASSLGLVLGTFF
cdr3_nt: TGCGCCAGCAGCCTCGGACTAGTACTCGGCACGTTCTTC

v_call: TRBV7-2
j_call: TRBJ1-5
d_call: TRBD1
clone_size: few
cdr3_aa: CASSSPGQGGGNQPQHF
cdr3_nt: TGTGCCAGCAGCTCTCCTGGACAGGGTGGGGGTAATCAGCCCCAGCATTTT

v_call: TRBV4-1
j_call: TRBJ2-1
d_call: TRBD1
clone_size: -
cdr3_aa: CASSQGRGQDEQFF
cdr3_nt: TGCGCCAGCAGCCAAGGCAGGGGGCAAGATGAGCAGTTCTTC

v_call: TRBV2
j_call: TRBJ2-7
d_call: -
clone_size: many
cdr3_aa: CASSSNLEQYF
cdr3_nt: TGTGCCAGCAGTAGCAATCTCGAGCAGTACTTC